This T cell receptor (beta chain) was identified in a study of cytotoxic CD8 clonotypes in ibrutinib-treated CLL. Whole-study context: 25 or so partial and 2 complete responses; at median about 63 months, about 14 remitted, roughly 12 progressed. The samples contained over 250,000 productive templates on average. They also contained an average of roughly 99,000 productive rearrangements. Study-wide findings and caveats: Baseline-level clonality went beyond age-matched healthy donors and moved in step with circulating CD8+ T-cell counts.

Germline trimming cut 5 bases from V and 7 bases from J; bases unmatched to any gene: 9. This CDR3 spans 15 amino acids. Germline values: CDR1 LNHDA, CDR2 SQIVND (reference sequence). A single count supports this clone. Its specificity is unknown. Assay: immunoSEQ multiplex PCR; the TCRdb copy retains only in-frame clones and omits some. Seen here are roughly 170,000 clones, under 85% observed once, and the top ten hold roughly 4.5%. The sequencing used PBMCs, collected after 24 months of ibrutinib treatment. The chain joins TRBV19 to TRBJ1-5; 9 bases map to TRBD1. The clonotype was recovered from a human donor with chronic lymphocytic leukemia. The CDR3 DNA is TGTGCCAGTAGTCCGGACAGGGGAAGTTGGCAGCCCCAGCATTTT. This codes for CASSPDRGSWQPQHF.